The next 5 T cell receptor beta chains were all read from a single sample in a study of cytomegalovirus exposure and HLA in healthy donors. The primer mix had 60 Vbeta and 13 Jbeta primers. Clones were sequenced by immunoSEQ multiplex PCR, and TCRdb holds only the in-frame ones, with some missing. In the table there are nearly 110,000 clones, approximately 71% of which are singletons. Source material: PBMCs. Receptors originate from a man aged 40-55 years in good health and CMV-seronegative.

As to this clone: At one of its ends the junction is not consistent with the germline gene, which may arise from a read error. The rearrangement joins TRBV7-9 to TRBJ1-2; D not resolved. Germline-derived CDR1 and CDR2 are SEHNR and FQNEAQ (reference sequence). The CDR3 loop spans 12 amino acids. The CDR3 DNA sequence: TGTTCCAGCAGCTTAACTTCGGGTGGCTACACCTTC. Protein product: CSSSLTSGGYTF.

The chain employs TRBV2 and TRBJ1-4, with a weak D call TRBD1 (6 bases). CDR3 length: 14 amino acids. The V gene's germline CDR1 is SNHLY and CDR2 FYNNEI. The V and J ends lost 5 bases and 3 bases respectively, with 10 bases between them. CDR3 in amino acids: CASSQGLANEKLFF. DNA of the CDR3: TGTGCCAGCAGTCAGGGGTTGGCTAATGAAAAACTGTTTTTT.

The chain couples TRBV11-2 to TRBJ1-2; tentatively, D is TRBD1 (5 bases). CDR3 length equals 13 residues. Looked up from germline, CDR1 is SGHAT and CDR2 is FQNNGV. Trimming took 1 base from V and 6 from J, leaving 9 bases between them. The CDR3 loop reads CASSLGQWDGYTF. The CDR3, as DNA: TGTGCCAGCAGCTTAGGACAGTGGGATGGCTACACCTTC.

The rearrangement links TRBV5-1 to TRBJ2-5; 11 bases agree with TRBD1. The CDR3 consists of 14 residues. V gave up 4 bases and J gave up 7 bases; unmatched junction bases: 6. The germline gives CDR1 SGHRS, CDR2 YFSETQ. CDR3 nucleotide sequence: TGCGCCAGCAGCGGCGGGACAGGGGGGGGGACCCAGTACTTC. It yields the protein CASSGGTGGGTQYF.

The genes are TRBV5-6 and TRBJ2-1, with 11 bases fitting TRBD2. The germline V gene encodes CDR1 SGHDT and CDR2 YYEEEE. This CDR3 comprises 15 residues. J was trimmed by 4 bases and V by 4 bases; bases with no gene match: 4. The CDR3 DNA is TGTGCCAGCAGCAGCCTAGCGGGGGGTTACAATGAGCAGTTCTTC. Protein sequence: CASSSLAGGYNEQFF.